This T cell receptor beta chain appears in the sequencing data of a study of OX40 agonist ivuxolimab in advanced cancers. For the study at large: Patients got intravenous ivuxolimab at 0.01 to 10 mg/kg every 2 weeks.

Note on this clone: Its antigen is unknown. The junction departs from germline at one end; a sequencing error may be responsible.

Study-wide points: By week 6 at 0.1 to 3.0 mg/kg, blood CD4+ and CD8+ T cells had expanded clonally.

Patients who had autoimmune disease history or got systemic immunosuppression were left out. Clones were read by immunoSEQ multiplex PCR, and TCRdb kept only the in-frame ones, dropping some. The sample lists approximately 58,000 clones; around 84% were seen once. The input for sequencing was CD4+ or CD8+ T cells sorted from blood, taken in a trial of the OX40 agonist ivuxolimab. This receptor was taken from an adult with an advanced solid tumor such as melanoma, head and neck, liver or kidney cancer.

CDR3 bases: TGTGCCGGCAGACAAAACACAGATACGCAGTATTTT. Its protein product is CAGRQNTDTQYF. The chain employs TRBV14 and TRBJ2-3; D is undetermined. The CDR3 sequence is 12 residues long. Germline V lookup: CDR1 SGHDN, CDR2 FVKESK.